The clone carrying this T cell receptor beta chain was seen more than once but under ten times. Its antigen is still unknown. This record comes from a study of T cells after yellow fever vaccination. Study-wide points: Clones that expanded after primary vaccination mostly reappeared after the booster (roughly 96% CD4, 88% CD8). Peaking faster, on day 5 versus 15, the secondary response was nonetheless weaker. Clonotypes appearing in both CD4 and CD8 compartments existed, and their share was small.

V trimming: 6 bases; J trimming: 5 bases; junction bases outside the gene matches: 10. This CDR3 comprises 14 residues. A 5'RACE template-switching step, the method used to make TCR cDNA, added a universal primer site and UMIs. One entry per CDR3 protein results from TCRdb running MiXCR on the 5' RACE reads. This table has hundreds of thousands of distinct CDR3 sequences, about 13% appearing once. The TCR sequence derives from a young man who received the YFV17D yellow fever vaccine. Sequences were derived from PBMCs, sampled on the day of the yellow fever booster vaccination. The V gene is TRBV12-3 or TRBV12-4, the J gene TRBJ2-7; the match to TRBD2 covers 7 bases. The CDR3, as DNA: TGTGCCAGCAGCCTTAGCGGGTGGTTCGACGAGCAGTACTTC. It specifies CASSLSGWFDEQYF.